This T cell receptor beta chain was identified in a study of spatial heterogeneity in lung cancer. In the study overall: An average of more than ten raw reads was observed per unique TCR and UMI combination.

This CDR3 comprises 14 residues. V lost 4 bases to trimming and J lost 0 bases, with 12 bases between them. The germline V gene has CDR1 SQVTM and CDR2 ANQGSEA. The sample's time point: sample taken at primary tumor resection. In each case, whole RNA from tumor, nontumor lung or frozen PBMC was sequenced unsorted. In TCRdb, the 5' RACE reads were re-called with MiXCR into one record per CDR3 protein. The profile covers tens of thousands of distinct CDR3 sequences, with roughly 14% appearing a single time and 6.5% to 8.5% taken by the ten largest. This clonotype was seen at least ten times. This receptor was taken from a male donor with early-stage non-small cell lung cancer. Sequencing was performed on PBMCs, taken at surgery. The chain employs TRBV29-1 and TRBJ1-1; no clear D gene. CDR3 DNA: TGCAGCGTTGCTCGCAGCCCAATGAACACTGAAGCTTTCTTT. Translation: CSVARSPMNTEAFF.